The T cell receptor (beta chain) under discussion was sequenced for a study of T cells after yellow fever vaccination. MiXCR, applied by TCRdb to the 5' RACE reads, yields one record per CDR3 protein. The data show approximately 74,000 distinct CDR3 sequences, about 6% seen once. This clonotype was seen at least ten times. CDR1 is SGHAT and CDR2 is FQNNGV in the germline V gene. V was trimmed by 5 bases and J by 2 bases, leaving 10 bases between them. The CDR3 runs 13 residues. Specimen: CD4+ T cells sorted from PBMCs, collected roughly 14 days after the first yellow fever vaccination. This TCR was recovered from a man aged 18 to 29 who received the YFV17D yellow fever vaccine. The chain couples TRBV11-2 to TRBJ2-7; D is perhaps TRBD1 or TRBD2 (5 bases each). The CDR3 DNA sequence: TGTGCCAGCAGCCAGGGACGGCCCTACGAGCAGTACTTC. This sequence encodes CASSQGRPYEQYF.